What follows are 30 T cell receptor beta chains derived from one specimen sequenced in a study of T cell changes during pregnancy in multiple sclerosis (dated by TCRdb to about 2019). Libraries were built with the immunoSEQ multiplex PCR assay. Drawn from immuneACCESS, this table holds only the in-frame rearrangements with V and J called that TCRdb kept. Clones are partly lost; checked studies trace under half to an unresolved V gene and leave the rest unexplained. A total of some 40,000 clones appear in this sample, almost 95% of them only once. Of the sample, about 0.37% is held by the ten largest clones. This specimen consisted of CD4+ T cells from peripheral blood mononuclear cells, obtained after pregnancy. The receptors shown here come from a female donor with multiple sclerosis, enrolled in a pregnancy study.

The V gene is TRBV7-8, the J gene TRBJ2-2; 8 nucleotides agree with TRBD1. Germline V gene data show CDR1 as SGHVS and CDR2 as FQNEAQ. The CDR3 length is 19 residues. The V segment lost 5 bases and the J segment 2 bases; nucleotides outside the gene matches: 16. The CDR3 DNA reads TGTGCCAGCAGCCCATATGGACAGGGTCCCAAAAAAAACACCGGGGAGCTGTTTTTT. Amino acid sequence: CASSPYGQGPKKNTGELFF.

CDR3 residues: CASSLTGQEFNYGYTF. The DNA of the CDR3 is TGTGCCAGCAGCCTAACGGGACAGGAGTTTAACTATGGCTACACCTTC. The chain couples TRBV27 to TRBJ1-2, with 8 bases identical to TRBD1. Trimming took 6 bases from V and 1 from J; bases not matched to a gene: 10. The CDR3 extends over 16 amino acids. Germline V gives CDR1 MNHEY, CDR2 SMNVEV (reference sequence).

This chain connects TRBV19 to TRBJ1-5; TRBD1 is a possible D gene (5 bases). CDR1 is LNHDA and CDR2 is SQIVND in the germline V gene (reference sequence). The CDR3 contains 14 residues. Trimming took 7 bases from V and 7 from J, leaving 17 bases between them. The CDR3 spells CASTPGEGVQPQHF. In nucleotides, the CDR3 is TGTGCCAGTACCCCGGGGGAAGGGGTCCAGCCCCAGCATTTT.

V gene TRBV7-3 combines with J gene TRBJ2-1, with 10 bases identical to TRBD2. Germline CDR1 and CDR2: SGHTA and FQGTGA. This CDR3 is 16 amino acids long. The V gene end was trimmed by 3 bases and the J gene end by 9 bases; junction bases not matched to a gene: 11. CDR3 residues: CASSLEVAGGRGEQFF. In DNA form, the CDR3 reads TGTGCCAGCAGCTTGGAAGTAGCGGGGGGCCGGGGTGAGCAGTTCTTC.

This sequence joins TRBV5-4 and TRBJ1-2; possible D gene TRBD1, 6 bases. Germline V gene lookup returns CDR1 SGHNT and CDR2 YYREEE (reference sequence). V gave up 0 bases and J gave up 2 bases, with 11 bases separating them. CDR3 length equals 15 residues. The CDR3 loop is CASSLDPGQNYGYTF. In nucleotides, the CDR3 is TGTGCCAGCAGCTTGGACCCGGGACAAAACTATGGCTACACCTTC.

V and J are TRBV25-1 and TRBJ2-1, with D possibly matching TRBD1 (5 bases). From germline, CDR1 is MGHDK and CDR2 SYGVNS. V was shortened by 2 bases and J by 1 base, with 9 bases between the two germline ends. The CDR3 sequence is 15 residues long. CDR3 loop: CASSEPQGSYNEQFF. The CDR3 coding sequence is TGTGCCAGCAGTGAACCCCAGGGTTCCTACAATGAGCAGTTCTTC.

V is TRBV11-2 and J is TRBJ2-2; TRBD2 matches 12 bases. Germline CDR1 is SGHAT and CDR2 is FQNNGV. The CDR3 covers 16 residues. J gave up 8 bases and V 3 bases, and 7 bases lay outside the gene matches. The CDR3 coding sequence is TGTGCCAGCAGCTTCCGACTAGCGGGGGCCCTTGGGGAGCTGTTTTTT. Residues: CASSFRLAGALGELFF. The full variable domain, rest sourced from reference TRBV11-2 and TRBJ2-2, is EAGVAQSPRYKIIEKRQSVAFWCNPISGHATLYWYQQILGQGPKLLIQFQNNGVVDDSQLPKDRFSAERLKGVDSTLKIQPAKLEDSAVYLCASSFRLAGALGELFFGEGSRLTVL.

The chain joins TRBV7-9 to TRBJ2-7, with D possibly matching TRBD1 (5 bases). Germline V gene data show CDR1 as SEHNR and CDR2 as FQNEAQ (reference sequence). Trimming removed 1 base at V and 9 bases at J, with 7 bases between. The CDR3 sequence is 11 residues long. The chain's CDR3 is CASSLGGGQYF. CDR3 nucleotides: TGTGCCAGCAGCTTAGGGGGCGGGCAGTACTTC.

This chain connects TRBV5-1 to TRBJ2-1; 14 bases are shared with TRBD2. Germline CDR1 SGHRS, CDR2 YFSETQ. V was clipped by 0 bases and J by 9 bases; unmatched bases: 5. This CDR3 has 16 amino acids. CDR3 loop: CASSLATSGGAGEQFF. The CDR3 region has the DNA TGCGCCAGCAGCTTGGCGACTAGCGGGGGGGCGGGTGAGCAGTTCTTC. Full variable domain (remainder filled in from reference TRBV5-1 and TRBJ2-1): KAGVTQTPRYLIKTRGQQVTLSCSPISGHRSVSWYQQTPGQGLQFLFEYFSETQRNKGNFPGRFSGRQFSNSRSEMNVSTLELGDSALYLCASSLATSGGAGEQFFGPGTRLTVL.

The chain recombines TRBV5-1 with TRBJ2-2; 10 bases line up with TRBD1. The V gene end was trimmed by 5 bases and the J gene end by 4 bases; junction bases not matched to a gene: 5. The CDR3 length is 15 residues. Germline CDR1 SGHRS, CDR2 YFSETQ. The CDR3 region has the DNA TGCGCCAGCAGTTCCGGGACAGGGGTCACCGGGGAGCTGTTTTTT. Amino acid sequence: CASSSGTGVTGELFF.

The chain carries TRBV7-9 and TRBJ1-2, with D tentatively TRBD1 (5 bases). The CDR3 extends over 14 amino acids. CDR1 is SEHNR, CDR2 FQNEAQ, per germline (reference sequence). Between the trimmed V and J ends, which lost 5 bases and 8 bases, there was a span of 18 bases. The CDR3 nucleotides read TGTGCCAGCAGCAACGACAGAGGTAAAAGCGGCTACACCTTC. It encodes CASSNDRGKSGYTF.

This clone came up a few times. This chain uses TRBV5-4 with TRBJ1-3, with D perhaps matching TRBD1 (5 bases). The CDR3 loop spans 15 amino acids. Deletions cut 1 base from V and 4 bases from J, with 12 bases between. Germline CDR1 is SGHNT and CDR2 is YYREEE (reference sequence). The DNA for the CDR3 is TGTGCCAGCAGCTTGAGCAGCAGGGCGGGAAACACCATATATTTT. Residues: CASSLSSRAGNTIYF.

The chain recombines TRBV11-1 with TRBJ2-3, with 16 bases aligning to TRBD2. Germline lookup yields CDR1 SGHAT and CDR2 FQDESV (reference sequence). This CDR3 spans 17 amino acids. Trimming cost V 3 bases and J 4 bases; bases outside gene matches: 4. This chain's CDR3 is CASSLGLAGGRSDTQYF. In DNA form, the CDR3 reads TGTGCCAGCAGCTTGGGACTAGCGGGGGGGCGTTCAGATACGCAGTATTTT.

This clone was found once. At one boundary the junction diverges from the germline segment, which might be a read error. V and J are TRBV5-4 and TRBJ2-3, with 8 bases matching TRBD1. This CDR3 has 19 amino acids. Per germline, CDR1 SGHNT and CDR2 YYREEE (reference sequence). The CDR3 here is CASSLRVVQGAMGTDTQYF. The CDR3 region has the DNA TGTGCCAGCAGCTTGAGGGTAGTGCAGGGGGCGATGGGCACGGATACGCAGTATTTT.

The genes are TRBV11-2 and TRBJ2-5; D is unresolved. Looked up from germline, CDR1 is SGHAT and CDR2 is FQNNGV. Trimming pared 5 bases from V and 4 bases from J, leaving 8 bases between. This CDR3 is built from 12 residues. CDR3 nucleotides: TGTGCCAGCAGCCCTCGGTCAGAGACCCAGTACTTC. Amino acid sequence: CASSPRSETQYF.

This chain connects TRBV12-5 to TRBJ2-7; 8 bases agree with TRBD2. CDR1 LGHNT and CDR2 FRNRAP come from the germline V gene. After removal of 2 bases from V and 2 bases from J, the junction contained 5 bases not matched to a gene. This CDR3 comprises 15 residues. The CDR3 bases are TGTGCTAGTGGTTTGTTCCGGGGGGGCACCTACGAGCAGTACTTC. This codes for CASGLFRGGTYEQYF.

The chain has TRBV6-1 and TRBJ2-1; 11 nucleotides line up with TRBD2. CDR1 is MNHNS, CDR2 SASEGT, per germline. CDR3 size: 14 residues. J gave up 8 bases and V 5 bases, and 5 bases lay outside the gene matches. The CDR3 nucleotides read TGTGCCAGCAGTCTAGCGGGGGGTTTCTATGAGCAGTTCTTC. It is translated as CASSLAGGFYEQFF.

The rearrangement links TRBV18 to TRBJ1-3, with unresolved D. Germline values: CDR1 KGHSH, CDR2 LQKENI. The CDR3 sequence is 15 residues long. The germline V and J ends were trimmed by 3 bases and 8 bases, with 17 bases remaining between them. As DNA, the CDR3 is TGTGCCAGCTCACCGATTTTCCCCCCGGGAGACACCATATATTTT. Its translation: CASSPIFPPGDTIYF.

This chain links TRBV29-1 with TRBJ1-1; maybe TRBD1 (6 bases). The length of the CDR3 is 13 residues. Trimming cost V 4 bases and J 5 bases, with 14 bases left between them. Germline loops: CDR1 SQVTM, CDR2 ANQGSEA. CDR3 DNA: TGCAGCGTTGGGTTGGGGGCTCGGACTGAAGCTTTCTTT. It translates to CSVGLGARTEAFF.

V gene TRBV27 combines with J gene TRBJ2-2; unclear D gene. Germline V gene sequence: CDR1 MNHEY, CDR2 SMNVEV (reference sequence). This CDR3 contains 13 residues. Trimming took 2 bases from V and 4 from J, leaving 5 bases between them. The DNA of the CDR3 is TGTGCCAGCAGTTTAAAGCGCACCGGGGAGCTGTTTTTT. As protein: CASSLKRTGELFF.

This chain's CDR3 is CASSYQARNTEAFF. The CDR3 DNA reads TGTGCCAGCAGCTATCAAGCTCGGAACACTGAAGCTTTCTTT. The chain uses TRBV5-5 and TRBJ1-1; D gene unclear. Germline V CDR1 and CDR2: SGHKS, YYEKEE (reference sequence). Trimming took off 3 bases at V and 1 base at J, with 10 bases between the two ends. The CDR3 covers 14 residues. Supplemented by reference TRBV5-5 and TRBJ1-1, the full variable domain reads DAGVTQSPTHLIKTRGQQVTLRCSPISGHKSVSWYQQVLGQGPQFIFQYYEKEERGRGNFPDRFSARQFPNYSSELNVNALLLGDSALYLCASSYQARNTEAFFGQGTRLTVV.

The table lists this clone with a count of one. The chain recombines TRBV5-5 with TRBJ1-4; D gene uncertain. Germline V gives CDR1 SGHKS, CDR2 YYEKEE (reference sequence). The CDR3 has 15 amino acids. V dropped 0 bases and J dropped 12 bases, with 18 bases sitting between them. The DNA for the CDR3 is TGTGCCAGCAGCTTGGAAGGTTTAAAGGACGGGGAACTGTTTTTT. Translation: CASSLEGLKDGELFF.

The gene calls are TRBV25-1 and TRBJ1-3; 8 nucleotides align to TRBD1. Germline V gene lookup returns CDR1 MGHDK and CDR2 SYGVNS. The CDR3 length is 17 residues. V lost 6 bases and J lost 4; bases outside the gene matches: 14. The CDR3 here is CASREQGGLSKGNTIYF. In DNA, the CDR3 is TGTGCCAGCAGAGAACAGGGGGGTTTATCGAAAGGAAACACCATATATTTT.

CDR3 bases: TGTGCCAGCAGTCGACAGGGACCCTACGAGCAGTACTTC. Amino acids: CASSRQGPYEQYF. The gene calls are TRBV7-9 and TRBJ2-7, with 7 bases identical to TRBD1. Germline CDR1 is SEHNR and CDR2 is FQNEAQ (reference sequence). The trim removed 6 bases at V and 2 bases at J, leaving 4 bases unmatched. The CDR3 loop spans 13 amino acids.

The V call is TRBV9, the J call TRBJ1-6; maybe TRBD1 (6 bases). V was shortened by 4 bases and J by 8 bases, with 16 bases between the two germline ends. The CDR3 is 15 amino acids. The germline V gene encodes CDR1 SGDLS and CDR2 YYNGEE. In DNA form, the CDR3 reads TGTGCCAGCAGCACTGCAGGGGTCTCGGATTCACCCCTCCACTTT. Translated, it gives CASSTAGVSDSPLHF.

The chain links TRBV29-1 to TRBJ2-1; maybe TRBD2 (7 bases). CDR3 length: 14 amino acids. Germline values: CDR1 SQVTM, CDR2 ANQGSEA. V dropped 4 bases and J dropped 7 bases, with 17 bases sitting between them. This CDR3 is CSVAATGGVNEQFF. CDR3 sequence (DNA): TGCAGCGTTGCGGCCACGGGGGGCGTAAATGAGCAGTTCTTC.

The gene calls are TRBV6-6 and TRBJ2-3; a weak D match, TRBD1 (5 bases). CDR3 size: 15 residues. Trimming took 4 bases from V and 4 from J, leaving 15 bases between them. Germline loops: CDR1 MNHNY, CDR2 SVGAGI (reference sequence). The chain's CDR3 is CASSFAGRGADTQYF. The CDR3 DNA follows: TGTGCCAGCAGTTTTGCTGGAAGGGGCGCAGATACGCAGTATTTT.

V and J are TRBV18 and TRBJ1-2; 9 nucleotides align to TRBD1. The CDR3 consists of 15 residues. V was clipped by 3 bases and J by 4 bases; unmatched bases: 6. Germline-derived CDR1 and CDR2 are KGHSH and LQKENI. CDR3 DNA sequence: TGTGCCAGCTCACCGGGACAGGGAGGATCCTATGGCTACACCTTC. Its translation is CASSPGQGGSYGYTF.

In this sample, this clone turned up a few times. This chain uses TRBV15 with TRBJ2-7; tentatively, D is TRBD1 (6 bases). Trimming left V 1 base short and J 3 bases short, with 10 bases between. This CDR3 comprises 14 residues. The germline V gene has CDR1 LNHNV and CDR2 YYDKDF (reference sequence). CDR3 region: CATSRAGQNYEQYF. In nucleotides, the CDR3 is TGTGCCACCAGCAGAGCAGGACAGAACTACGAGCAGTACTTC.

The CDR3 is CASSQESQGALNTEAFF. As DNA, the CDR3 is TGTGCCAGCAGCCAAGAGTCTCAGGGGGCGCTGAACACTGAAGCTTTCTTT. This chain links TRBV4-2 with TRBJ1-1; 8 bases line up with TRBD1. This CDR3 has 17 residues. After removal of 0 bases from V and 0 bases from J, the junction contained 6 bases not matched to a gene. The germline V gene has CDR1 LGHNA and CDR2 YNFKEQ.